These 8 T cell receptor beta chains were sequenced from one sample in a study of T-cell memory formation after mild COVID-19. TCRdb reprocessed the 5' RACE reads with MiXCR, giving one entry per CDR3 protein. In the table there are about 610,000 distinct CDR3 sequences, about 18% of which are singletons. The sample was PBMCs or a T cell subset sorted from them (not recorded which). The receptors were gathered from an adult woman who had mild COVID-19 (a few samples of this study predate the infection). Cell type and time point are not known.

This clonotype appeared a few times. This rearrangement joins TRBV19 to TRBJ1-5; 7 nucleotides match TRBD1. Germline-derived CDR1 and CDR2 are LNHDA and SQIVND (reference sequence). The CDR3 runs to 12 residues. V lost 10 bases, J lost 6 bases, and 6 bases stayed unmatched. CDR3 region: CATGTAGQPQHF. CDR3 sequence (DNA): TGTGCCACTGGGACAGCGGGTCAGCCCCAGCATTTT.

This clonotype was recorded many times. The V gene is TRBV19, the J gene TRBJ1-1; 7 positions agree with TRBD1. V trimming: 6 bases; J trimming: 0 bases; junction bases outside the gene matches: 4. CDR3 size: 14 residues. Germline CDR1 and CDR2: LNHDA and SQIVND (reference sequence). The DNA of the CDR3 is TGTGCCAGTAGCTACAGGGGTGTGAACACTGAAGCTTTCTTT. The encoded protein is CASSYRGVNTEAFF. The complete variable domain, with remaining parts taken from reference TRBV19 and TRBJ1-1, reads DGGITQSPKYLFRKEGQNVTLSCEQNLNHDAMYWYRQDPGQGLRLIYYSQIVNDFQKGDIAEGYSVSREKKESFPLTVTSAQKNPTAFYLCASSYRGVNTEAFFGQGTRLTVV.

This clonotype was detected a few times. The V gene is TRBV2, the J gene TRBJ2-7, with D uncertain. The CDR3 is 11 residues long. Deletions cut 8 bases from V and 4 bases from J, with 9 bases between. From germline, CDR1 is SNHLY and CDR2 FYNNEI. This CDR3 is CASGPFYEQYF. The CDR3 DNA sequence: TGTGCCAGCGGCCCATTTTACGAGCAGTACTTC.

The chain employs TRBV5-1 and TRBJ2-1; maybe TRBD1 (6 bases). Trimming shortened V by 0 bases and J by 7 bases, and 14 bases separated the two germline ends. This CDR3 is built from 15 residues. The germline V gene has CDR1 SGHRS and CDR2 YFSETQ. CDR3 sequence reads: CASSLVQGRGNEQFF. The CDR3 DNA sequence: TGCGCCAGCAGCTTGGTACAGGGCCGGGGTAATGAGCAGTTCTTC.

This clonotype was seen only a few times. The rearrangement links TRBV5-1 to TRBJ2-3; TRBD2 agrees at 7 bases. The germline gives CDR1 SGHRS, CDR2 YFSETQ. The V gene end was trimmed by 4 bases and the J gene end by 5 bases; junction bases not matched to a gene: 4. CDR3 length: 13 residues. In DNA, the CDR3 is TGCGCCAGCAGCCGGGAGGTCGGAGATACGCAGTATTTT. This sequence encodes CASSREVGDTQYF.

This clonotype occurred many times. The chain is built from TRBV6-2 or TRBV6-3 and TRBJ2-7; a weak D match, TRBD2 (5 bases). Between the trimmed V and J ends, which lost 4 bases and 3 bases, there was a span of 10 bases. CDR1 is MNHEY and CDR2 is SVGEGT in the germline V gene. The CDR3 totals 13 residues. CDR3 nucleotide sequence: TGTGCCAGCAGTTTCATAGCGAGCTACGAGCAGTACTTC. It is translated as CASSFIASYEQYF.

In its sample, this clonotype was seen many times. The chain's CDR3 is CASSSFPYYGYTF. CDR3 in DNA: TGTGCCAGCAGCTCCTTTCCCTACTATGGCTACACCTTC. This sequence joins TRBV7-2 and TRBJ1-2; D is ambiguous. The germline gives CDR1 SGHTA, CDR2 FQGNSA. V gave up 4 bases and J gave up 3 bases, with 9 bases separating them. The CDR3 spans 13 residues.

The chain is built from TRBV19 and TRBJ1-4; D is unclear. Trimming took 5 bases from V and 4 from J, leaving 11 bases between them. The CDR3 spans 14 residues. Germline assignment: CDR1 LNHDA and CDR2 SQIVND (reference sequence). DNA for the CDR3: TGTGCCAGTAGTCCTGCCGTCGTTAATGAAAAACTGTTTTTT. This gives the protein CASSPAVVNEKLFF.